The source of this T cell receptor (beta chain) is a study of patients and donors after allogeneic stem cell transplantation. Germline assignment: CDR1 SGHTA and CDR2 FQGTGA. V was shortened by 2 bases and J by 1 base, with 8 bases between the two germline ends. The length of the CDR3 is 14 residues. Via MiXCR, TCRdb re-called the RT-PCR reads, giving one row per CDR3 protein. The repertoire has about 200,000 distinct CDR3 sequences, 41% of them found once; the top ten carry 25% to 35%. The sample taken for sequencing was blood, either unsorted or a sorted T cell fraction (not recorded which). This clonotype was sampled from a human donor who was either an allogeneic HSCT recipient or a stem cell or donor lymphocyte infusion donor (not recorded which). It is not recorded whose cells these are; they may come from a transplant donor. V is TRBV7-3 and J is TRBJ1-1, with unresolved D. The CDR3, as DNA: TGTGCCAGCAGCTTATGGGAAGGGAACACTGAAGCTTTCTTT. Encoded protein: CASSLWEGNTEAFF.